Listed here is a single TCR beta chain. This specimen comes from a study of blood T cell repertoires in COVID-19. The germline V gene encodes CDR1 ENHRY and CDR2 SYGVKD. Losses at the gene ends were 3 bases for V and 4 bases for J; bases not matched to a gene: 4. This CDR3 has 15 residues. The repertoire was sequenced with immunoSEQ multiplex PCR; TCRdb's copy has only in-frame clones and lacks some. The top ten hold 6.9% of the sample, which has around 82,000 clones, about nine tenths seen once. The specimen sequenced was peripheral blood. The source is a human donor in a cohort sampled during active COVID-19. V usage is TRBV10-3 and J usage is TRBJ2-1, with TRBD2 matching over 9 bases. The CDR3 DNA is TGTGCCATCAGTGATAGCGGGGGTCTTTACAATGAGCAGTTCTTC. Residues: CAISDSGGLYNEQFF.